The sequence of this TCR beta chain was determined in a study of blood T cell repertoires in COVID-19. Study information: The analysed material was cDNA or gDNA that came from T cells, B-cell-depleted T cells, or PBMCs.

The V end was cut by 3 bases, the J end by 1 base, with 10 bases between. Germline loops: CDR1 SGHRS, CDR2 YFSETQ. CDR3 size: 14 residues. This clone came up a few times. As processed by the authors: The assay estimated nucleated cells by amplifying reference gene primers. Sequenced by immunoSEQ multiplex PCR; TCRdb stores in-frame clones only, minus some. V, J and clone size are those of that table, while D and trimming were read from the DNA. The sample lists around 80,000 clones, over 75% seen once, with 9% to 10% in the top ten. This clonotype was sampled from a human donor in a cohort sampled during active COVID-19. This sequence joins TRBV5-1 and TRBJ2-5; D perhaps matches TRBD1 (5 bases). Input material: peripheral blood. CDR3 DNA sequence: TGCGCCAGCAGCTCAGCAGGGTTCCAAGAGACCCAGTACTTC. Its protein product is CASSSAGFQETQYF. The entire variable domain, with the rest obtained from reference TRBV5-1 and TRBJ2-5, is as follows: KAGVTQTPRYLIKTRGQQVTLSCSPISGHRSVSWYQQTPGQGLQFLFEYFSETQRNKGNFPGRFSGRQFSNSRSEMNVSTLELGDSALYLCASSSAGFQETQYFGPGTRLLVL.